The 6 T cell receptor beta chains below all came from one sample that was sequenced in a study of blood T cells in healthy people across ages. A J-beta primer mix and a sample-barcoded 5' primer were used in a second PCR of roughly 6 to 12 cycles. TCRdb redid the calling of the 5' RACE reads with MiXCR, one entry per CDR3 protein. Counted here are about 720,000 distinct CDR3 sequences, 22% occurring once; the ten biggest clones make up around 21%. Sequenced: blood. These receptors all stem from a man aged 65 to 79 in good health.

The rearrangement joins TRBV15 to TRBJ1-3; 11 bases map to TRBD1. Trimming at V came to 3 bases and at J to 4 bases, leaving 2 bases not matched to a gene. Germline V gene sequence: CDR1 LNHNV, CDR2 YYDKDF (reference sequence). The CDR3 sequence is 15 residues long. The CDR3 region is CATSRDRGPGNTIYF. The CDR3 DNA reads TGTGCCACCAGCAGGGACAGGGGGCCAGGAAACACCATATATTTT.

This rearrangement joins TRBV7-9 to TRBJ2-3, with 13 bases identical to TRBD2. Looked up from germline, CDR1 is SEHNR and CDR2 is FQNEAQ (reference sequence). V dropped 7 bases and J dropped 2; count of bases not matched to a gene: 15. The CDR3 totals 19 residues. CDR3 loop: CASTPKGQLAGGPTDTQYF. In DNA, the CDR3 is TGTGCCAGCACCCCAAAGGGCCAACTAGCGGGGGGGCCCACAGATACGCAGTATTTT.

This clonotype was detected a few times. The rearrangement joins TRBV12-3 or TRBV12-4 to TRBJ2-1, with 7 bases fitting TRBD1. The better agreement between TRBJ2-7 and the DNA end casts doubt on the J call. This CDR3 region has 16 residues. The CDR3 nucleotides are TGTGCCAGCAGTTTAGGTTCCAGGGGGTTATCCCACGAGCAGTACTTC. This sequence encodes CASSLGSRGLSHEQYF.

This clonotype has just a few counts. The V call is TRBV20-1, the J call TRBJ2-3, with a weak D call TRBD2 (5 bases). Between the trimmed V and J ends, which lost 0 bases and 3 bases, there was a span of 13 bases. The CDR3 length is 15 residues. In germline, CDR1 is DFQATT, CDR2 SNEGSKA (reference sequence). CDR3 sequence reads: CSARDHFGNTDTQYF. In DNA form, the CDR3 reads TGCAGTGCTAGAGATCACTTCGGGAATACAGATACGCAGTATTTT.

In its sample, this clonotype was seen a few times. The CDR3 nucleotides read TGCGCCAGCAGTCAACAAGACAGGATTTCCACCGGGGAGCTGTTTTTT. This sequence encodes CASSQQDRISTGELFF. The chain links TRBV4-3 to TRBJ2-2, with D perhaps matching TRBD1 (6 bases). The germline CDR1 and CDR2 sequences are LGHNA and YSLEER. V dropped 6 bases and J dropped 4 bases, with 18 bases sitting between them. The CDR3 has 16 amino acids.

This chain connects TRBV28 to TRBJ2-6, with D possibly TRBD1 on 6 matching bases. V gave up 6 bases and J gave up 2 bases, with 11 bases separating them. Germline assignment: CDR1 MDHEN and CDR2 SYDVKM. The CDR3 is 15 amino acids. The CDR3 DNA sequence: TGTGCCAGCAGACTAGGGGGAGCTGGGGCCAACGTCCTGACTTTC. Translating it yields CASRLGGAGANVLTF. Complete variable domain (other parts from reference TRBV28 and TRBJ2-6): DVKVTQSSRYLVKRTGEKVFLECVQDMDHENMFWYRQDPGLGLRLIYFSYDVKMKEKGDIPEGYSVSREKKERFSLILESASTNQTSMYLCASRLGGAGANVLTFGAGSRLTVL.